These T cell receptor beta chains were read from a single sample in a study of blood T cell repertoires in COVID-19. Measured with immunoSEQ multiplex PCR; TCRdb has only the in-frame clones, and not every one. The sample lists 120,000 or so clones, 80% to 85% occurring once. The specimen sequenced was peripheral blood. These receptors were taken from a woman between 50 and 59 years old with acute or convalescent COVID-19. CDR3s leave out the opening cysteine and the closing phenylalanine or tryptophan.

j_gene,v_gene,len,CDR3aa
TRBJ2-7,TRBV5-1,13,ASSIESRGGYEQY
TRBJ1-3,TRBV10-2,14,ASSESDRGGWDTIY
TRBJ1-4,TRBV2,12,ASSDSGTGEKLF
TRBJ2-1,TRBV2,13,ASSGLAGLTDEQF
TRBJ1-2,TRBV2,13,ASRRTGTTNYGYT
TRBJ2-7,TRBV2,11,ASSRGQTYEQY
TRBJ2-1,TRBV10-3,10,AISERGIEQF
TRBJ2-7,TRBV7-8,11,ASSLERPYEQY
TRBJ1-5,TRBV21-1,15,ASSIAGQGARNQPQH
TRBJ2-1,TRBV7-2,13,ASSPGLAGEGEQF
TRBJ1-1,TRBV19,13,ASSINGGLDTEAF
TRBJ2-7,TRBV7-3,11,ASSFGLAYEQY
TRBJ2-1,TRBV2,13,ASSVEGQIYNEQF
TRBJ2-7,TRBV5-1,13,ASSSRASGSYEQY
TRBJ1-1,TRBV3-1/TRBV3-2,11,ASSQRQGDEAF
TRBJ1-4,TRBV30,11,AWRTGGNEKLF
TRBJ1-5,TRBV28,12,ASILGRGNQPQH
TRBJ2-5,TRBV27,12,ASSLSAGLETQY
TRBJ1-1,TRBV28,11,ASSSRGFSEAF
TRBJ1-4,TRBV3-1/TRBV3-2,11,ASSQGGNEKLF
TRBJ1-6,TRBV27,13,ASSLLTGFNSPLH
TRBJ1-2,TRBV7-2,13,ASSIVAGADYGYT
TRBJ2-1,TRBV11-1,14,ASSLGEVAGDNEQF
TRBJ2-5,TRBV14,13,ASSQVGQVGETQY
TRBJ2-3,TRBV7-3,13,ASSLGGTGADTQY
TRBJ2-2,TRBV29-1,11,SSSGGATGELF
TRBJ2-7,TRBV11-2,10,AVRTGPGEQY
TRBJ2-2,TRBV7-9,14,ASSQIGGENTGELF
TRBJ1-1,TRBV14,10,ASRERNTEAF
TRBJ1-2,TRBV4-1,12,ASSQDRGNYGYT
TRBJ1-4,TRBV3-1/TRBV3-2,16,ASSQEHPGLATNEKLF
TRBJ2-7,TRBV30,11,AWSSSGLYEQY
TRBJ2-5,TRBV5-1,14,ASSLVGGIDEETQY
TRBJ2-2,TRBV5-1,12,ASSRTGDTGELF
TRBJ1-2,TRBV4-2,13,ASSQGGRVGGGYT
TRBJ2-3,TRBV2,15,ASRDTGSGAYTDTQY
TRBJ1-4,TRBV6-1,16,ASSVSSGTGNRDEKLF
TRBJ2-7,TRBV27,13,ASSLTQGKAYEQY
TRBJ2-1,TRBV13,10,ASSSRRGEQF
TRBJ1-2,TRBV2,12,ASMPQGAGYGYT
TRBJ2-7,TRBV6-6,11,ASSYSTGVEQY
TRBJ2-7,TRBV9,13,ASSVGGGPTYEQY
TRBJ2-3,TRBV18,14,ASSHRGDAKTDTQY
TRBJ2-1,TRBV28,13,ASRGTRDPYNEQF
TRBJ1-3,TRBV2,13,ASSTEFISGNTIY
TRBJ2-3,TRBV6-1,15,ASSDPSSGGRTDTQY
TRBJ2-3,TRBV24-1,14,ATSDSRAGGVDTQY
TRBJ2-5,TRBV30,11,AWSVWALETQY
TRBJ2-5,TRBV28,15,ASSSEDWAGGRETQY
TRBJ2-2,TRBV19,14,ASSERGQANTGELF
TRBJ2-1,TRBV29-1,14,SGRLAGDAFPNEQF
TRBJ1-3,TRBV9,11,ASSYNSGNTIY
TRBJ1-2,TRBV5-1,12,ASSLLDSNYGYT
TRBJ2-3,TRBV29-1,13,SVNLQGAGTDTQY